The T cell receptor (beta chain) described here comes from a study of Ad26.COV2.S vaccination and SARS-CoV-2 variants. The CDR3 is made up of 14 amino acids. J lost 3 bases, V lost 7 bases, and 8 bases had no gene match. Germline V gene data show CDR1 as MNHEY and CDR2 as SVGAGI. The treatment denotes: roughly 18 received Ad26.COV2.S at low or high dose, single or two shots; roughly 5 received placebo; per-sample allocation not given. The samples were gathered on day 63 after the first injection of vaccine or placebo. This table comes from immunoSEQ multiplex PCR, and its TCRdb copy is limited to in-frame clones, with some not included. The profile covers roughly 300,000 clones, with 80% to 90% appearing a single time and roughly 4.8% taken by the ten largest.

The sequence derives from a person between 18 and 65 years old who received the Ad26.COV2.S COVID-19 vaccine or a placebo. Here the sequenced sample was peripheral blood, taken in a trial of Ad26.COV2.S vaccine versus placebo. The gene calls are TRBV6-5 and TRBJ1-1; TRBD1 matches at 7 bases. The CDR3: CASIKGAQDTEAFF. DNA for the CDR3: TGTGCCAGCATAAAGGGGGCGCAGGACACTGAAGCTTTCTTT.